This TCR beta chain was recovered during a study of regulatory T cells in long-lasting Graves disease. The junction had 3 bases not matched to a gene; V was cut back by 2 bases and J by 3 bases. The CDR3 is 15 amino acids. Germline-derived CDR1 and CDR2 are KGHSH and LQKENI. The study, taken as a whole, reports: Between persistent patients, thousands of public clonotypes were shared, exceeding the approximately 870 shared between new patients. Persistent disease exhibited a predilection for TRBV28, TRBJ1-2 and TRBJ2-5.

With respect to this clonotype: Its antigen is still unknown.

Regarding time point: newly diagnosed GD, antithyroid drugs for less than 3 months. From RNA extracted from PBMCs, the TCR library was made. Both iRepertoire HTBI primers and Arm-PCR of CDR3 regions were used to build the TCR beta libraries. MiXCR, run by TCRdb on the multiplex PCR reads, gives a single entry per CDR3 protein. The profile shows about 420,000 distinct CDR3 sequences, roughly 15% of them singletons. These same data were also listed under a study on T cells in Graves' hyperthyroidism and ophthalmopathy. Per that paper: Diagnoses were made from clinical symptoms, serum measures (thyroxine and TRAb), thyroid ultrasound and orbital computed tomography.

Sequenced material: peripheral blood mononuclear cells (PBMCs), taken at new diagnosis, from a patient treated with antithyroid drugs. This sequence joins TRBV18 and TRBJ2-4, with TRBD1 matching 8 bases. This clonotype was obtained from a woman younger than 35 with Graves disease. CDR3 sequence (DNA): TGTGCCAGCTCACCAGAGACAGGGGTCAAAAACATTCAGTACTTC. It translates to CASSPETGVKNIQYF.